Presented here are 8 T cell receptor beta chains from one specimen sequenced in a study of T cells after yellow fever vaccination. A single record per CDR3 protein comes from TCRdb applying MiXCR to the 5' RACE reads. Of about 210,000 distinct CDR3 sequences listed, about 3% are singletons. This sample comprised CD4+ T cells sorted from PBMCs, obtained 10 days after the yellow fever booster vaccination. These receptors were taken from a man younger than 30 who received the YFV17D yellow fever vaccine.

V gene TRBV7-2 combines with J gene TRBJ1-2, with 9 nucleotides matching TRBD1. Germline loops: CDR1 SGHTA, CDR2 FQGNSA. Losses at the gene ends were 5 bases for V and 4 bases for J; bases not matched to a gene: 5. This CDR3 region has 14 residues. The CDR3, as DNA: TGTGCCAGCAGCGGCCGGGACAGGGCCTATGGCTACACCTTC. Its protein is CASSGRDRAYGYTF.

In this sample, this clonotype turned up a few times. The chain links TRBV28 to TRBJ2-1, with 7 bases fitting TRBD2. V lost 8 bases, J lost 10 bases, and 8 bases stayed unmatched. Per the germline V gene, CDR1 is MDHEN and CDR2 is SYDVKM. The CDR3 length is 12 residues. The CDR3 region is CASLTSSGEQFF. The CDR3, as DNA: TGTGCCAGCCTAACTTCTAGCGGAGAGCAGTTCTTC.

The sample holds many counts of this clonotype. The chain couples TRBV28 to TRBJ1-3; D ambiguous. Germline V CDR1 and CDR2: MDHEN, SYDVKM. The CDR3 is 14 amino acids. V lost 6 bases, J lost 2 bases, and 11 bases lay in between. The CDR3 is CASRHIRAGNTIYF. CDR3 bases: TGTGCCAGCAGACATATCCGGGCTGGAAACACCATATATTTT. The full variable domain, completed using reference TRBV28 and TRBJ1-3, is DVKVTQSSRYLVKRTGEKVFLECVQDMDHENMFWYRQDPGLGLRLIYFSYDVKMKEKGDIPEGYSVSREKKERFSLILESASTNQTSMYLCASRHIRAGNTIYFGEGSWLTVV.

The V gene is TRBV5-1, the J gene TRBJ1-1, with 9 positions matching TRBD1. Germline V gene sequence: CDR1 SGHRS, CDR2 YFSETQ. The CDR3 runs 14 residues. J lost 5 bases, V lost 4 bases, and 6 bases had no gene match. The CDR3 DNA reads TGCGCCAGCAGCATGGGACAGGGAGGAACTGAAGCTTTCTTT. It yields the protein CASSMGQGGTEAFF.

This clonotype was seen at least ten times. The rearrangement joins TRBV7-2 to TRBJ2-3, with D possibly being TRBD1 (7 bases). This CDR3 region has 17 residues. Looked up from germline, CDR1 is SGHTA and CDR2 is FQGNSA. The ends were cut back, 7 bases at V and 2 bases at J, with 22 bases in the middle. CDR3 in amino acids: CASTLGGGAPSTDTQYF. As DNA, the CDR3 is TGTGCCAGCACTTTAGGAGGGGGCGCTCCTTCCACAGATACGCAGTATTTT. The full variable domain, with the rest looked up from reference TRBV7-2 and TRBJ2-3, is GAGVSQSPSNKVTEKGKDVELRCDPISGHTALYWYRQSLGQGLEFLIYFQGNSAPDKSGLPSDRFSAERTGGSVSTLTIQRTQQEDSAVYLCASTLGGGAPSTDTQYFGPGTRLTVL.

This clonotype was seen ten or more times. The chain is built from TRBV13 and TRBJ1-2, with D perhaps matching TRBD1 (5 bases). The germline V gene has CDR1 PRHDT and CDR2 FYEKMQ (reference sequence). V was cut by 5 bases and J by 7 bases, with 23 bases left in between. The CDR3 length is 16 residues. CDR3 sequence (DNA): TGTGCCAGCAGCCGGGGCAGGGCCGCCCTCGATCGTGGCTACACCTTC. Amino acids: CASSRGRAALDRGYTF.

This clonotype has a count of ten or more. The V and J genes are TRBV5-6 and TRBJ2-3; no clear D gene. The CDR3 contains 16 residues. V was clipped by 3 bases and J by 0 bases, with 14 bases between them. Germline V CDR1 and CDR2: SGHDT, YYEEEE. CDR3 nucleotides: TGTGCCAGCAGCTCGCTGACTTTGGCTAGCACAGATACGCAGTATTTT. Protein sequence: CASSSLTLASTDTQYF.

This clonotype was observed a few times. The V gene is TRBV12-3 or TRBV12-4, the J gene TRBJ2-2; no clear D gene. The CDR3 consists of 14 residues. V was shortened by 7 bases and J by 2 bases, with 11 bases between the two germline ends. The CDR3 bases are TGTGCCAGCACTGTACAGATAAACACCGGGGAGCTGTTTTTT. Amino acid sequence: CASTVQINTGELFF.